The TCR beta chain under discussion was sequenced for a study of cytomegalovirus exposure and HLA in healthy donors. Study-wide points: Further analysis, carried out later, found HLA-associated TCR beta chains more clonally expanded than equally common other chains.

The PCR ran on 60 Vbeta and 13 Jbeta primers. In the authors' methods: Unique TCR beta chains numbered around 80 million in a later analysis, with about 9.9 million shared. Measured with immunoSEQ multiplex PCR; TCRdb has only the in-frame clones, and not every one. V, J and clone size were drawn from that table, and D and trimming were deduced from the DNA. This table holds about 110,000 clones, roughly 82% found once. Per germline, CDR1 MGHDK and CDR2 SYGVNS. The V gene lost 6 bases and the J gene lost 3 bases, with 8 bases spanning the gap. CDR3 size: 13 residues. This clone has a single count. As yet, its antigen is unknown.

The chain links TRBV25-1 to TRBJ1-4; maybe TRBD1 (5 bases). This receptor was obtained from a man aged 25-45 years in good health and CMV-seropositive. The sample comprised PBMCs. CDR3 in DNA: TGTGCCAGCAGGGGACTTTCTAATGAAAAACTGTTTTTT. Translating gives CASRGLSNEKLFF. The complete variable domain, with remaining parts taken from reference TRBV25-1 and TRBJ1-4, reads EADIYQTPRYLVIGTGKKITLECSQTMGHDKMYWYQQDPGMELHLIHYSYGVNSTEKGDLSSESTVSRIRTEHFPLTLESARPSHTSQYLCASRGLSNEKLFFGSGTQLSVL.